The 4 T cell receptor beta chains in this list originate from one sample, sequenced in a study of cytomegalovirus exposure and HLA in healthy donors. The PCR was carried out with 60 Vbeta primers and 13 Jbeta primers. Profiling relied on immunoSEQ multiplex PCR, and the TCRdb table lists in-frame clones only, not all of them. The sample totals roughly 62,000 clones. Sequenced: PBMCs. These receptors all come from a male donor in good health and CMV-seronegative.

The genes are TRBV18 and TRBJ2-5, with 8 bases lining up with TRBD1. The closer fit of TRBJ2-7 to the DNA end suggests the J call may be wrong. The CDR3 is 13 residues long. In germline, CDR1 is KGHSH, CDR2 LQKENI. CDR3 sequence reads: CASSSGQDGEQYF. Written as DNA, the CDR3 is TGTGCCAGCTCATCGGGACAGGATGGCGAGCAGTACTTC.

V usage is TRBV9 and J usage is TRBJ2-1, with D uncertain. V lost 4 bases and J 5 bases, leaving 13 bases between the germline ends. This CDR3 is 14 amino acids long. From germline, CDR1 is SGDLS and CDR2 YYNGEE. Written as DNA, the CDR3 is TGTGCCAGCAGCTCAAATGACTTCGACAATGAGCAGTTCTTC. Its translation is CASSSNDFDNEQFF.

The chain recombines TRBV29-1 with TRBJ1-1, with D possibly TRBD1 on 5 matching bases. This CDR3 comprises 11 residues. Trimming pared 6 bases from V and 5 bases from J, leaving 10 bases between. The germline V gene has CDR1 SQVTM and CDR2 ANQGSEA. As DNA, the CDR3 is TGCAGCGTGACGGGGGGTACTGAAGCTTTCTTT. It is translated as CSVTGGTEAFF.

The chain employs TRBV30 and TRBJ2-3, with 7 bases lining up with TRBD2. Germline lookup yields CDR1 GTSNPN and CDR2 SVGIG (reference sequence). The CDR3 is 15 residues long. V shed 2 bases, J shed 2 bases, and the junction held 7 bases outside the gene matches. CDR3 in DNA: TGTGCCTGGAGTAAGTCTAGCGGTTACACAGATACGCAGTATTTT. The encoded protein is CAWSKSSGYTDTQYF. The entire variable domain, with the rest obtained from reference TRBV30 and TRBJ2-3, is as follows: SQTIHQWPATLVQPVGSPLSLECTVEGTSNPNLYWYRQAAGRGLQLLFYSVGIGQISSEVPQNLSASRPQDRQFILSSKKLLLSDSGFYLCAWSKSSGYTDTQYFGPGTRLTVL.